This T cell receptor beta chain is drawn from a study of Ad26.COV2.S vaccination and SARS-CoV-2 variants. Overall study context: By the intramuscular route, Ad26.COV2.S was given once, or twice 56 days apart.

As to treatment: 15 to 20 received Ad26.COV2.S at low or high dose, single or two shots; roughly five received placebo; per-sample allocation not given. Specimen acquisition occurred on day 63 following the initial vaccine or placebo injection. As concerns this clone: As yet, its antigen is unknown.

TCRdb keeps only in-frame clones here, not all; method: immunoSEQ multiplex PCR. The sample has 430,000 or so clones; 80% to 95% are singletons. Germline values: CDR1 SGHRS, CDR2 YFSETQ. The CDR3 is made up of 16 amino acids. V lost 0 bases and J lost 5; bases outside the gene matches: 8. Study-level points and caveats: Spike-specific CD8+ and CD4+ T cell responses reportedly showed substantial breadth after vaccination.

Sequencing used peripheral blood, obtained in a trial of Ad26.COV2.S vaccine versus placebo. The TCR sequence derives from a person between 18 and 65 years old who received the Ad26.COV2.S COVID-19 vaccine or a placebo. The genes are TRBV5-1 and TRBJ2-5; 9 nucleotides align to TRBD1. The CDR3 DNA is TGCGCCAGCAGCTTGGTCGGGACAGGGCAGGGGGAGACCCAGTACTTC. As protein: CASSLVGTGQGETQYF. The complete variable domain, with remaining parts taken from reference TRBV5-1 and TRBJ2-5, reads KAGVTQTPRYLIKTRGQQVTLSCSPISGHRSVSWYQQTPGQGLQFLFEYFSETQRNKGNFPGRFSGRQFSNSRSEMNVSTLELGDSALYLCASSLVGTGQGETQYFGPGTRLLVL.